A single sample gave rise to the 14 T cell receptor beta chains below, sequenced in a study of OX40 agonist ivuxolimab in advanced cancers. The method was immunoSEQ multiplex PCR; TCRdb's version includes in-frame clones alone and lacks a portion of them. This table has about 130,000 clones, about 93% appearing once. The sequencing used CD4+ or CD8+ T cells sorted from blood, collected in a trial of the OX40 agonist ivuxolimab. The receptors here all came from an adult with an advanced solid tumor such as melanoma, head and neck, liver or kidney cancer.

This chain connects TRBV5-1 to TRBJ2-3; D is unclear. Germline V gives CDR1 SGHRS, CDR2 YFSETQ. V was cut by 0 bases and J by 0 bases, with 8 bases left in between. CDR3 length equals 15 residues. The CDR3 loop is CASSLGPGSTDTQYF. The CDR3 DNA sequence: TGCGCCAGCAGCTTGGGTCCGGGCAGCACAGATACGCAGTATTTT.

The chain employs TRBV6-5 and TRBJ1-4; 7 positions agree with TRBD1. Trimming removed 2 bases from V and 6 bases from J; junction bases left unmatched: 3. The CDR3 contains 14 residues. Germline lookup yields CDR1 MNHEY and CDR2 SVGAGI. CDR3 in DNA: TGTGCCAGCAGTTACCGGGACAGCCATGAAAAACTGTTTTTT. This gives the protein CASSYRDSHEKLFF.

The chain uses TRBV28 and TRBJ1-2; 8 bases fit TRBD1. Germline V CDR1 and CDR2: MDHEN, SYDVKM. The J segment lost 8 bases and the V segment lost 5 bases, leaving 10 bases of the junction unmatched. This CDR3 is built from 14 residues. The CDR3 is CASSRTGPPRGYTF. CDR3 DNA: TGTGCCAGCAGTAGGACAGGGCCACCGAGGGGCTACACCTTC.

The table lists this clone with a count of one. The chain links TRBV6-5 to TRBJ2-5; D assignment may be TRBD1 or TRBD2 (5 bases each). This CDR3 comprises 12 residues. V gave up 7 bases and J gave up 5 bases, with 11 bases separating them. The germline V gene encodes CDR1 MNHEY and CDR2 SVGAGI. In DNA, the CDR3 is TGTGCCAGCACCGGCAGGGAGGAGACCCAGTACTTC. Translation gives CASTGREETQYF.

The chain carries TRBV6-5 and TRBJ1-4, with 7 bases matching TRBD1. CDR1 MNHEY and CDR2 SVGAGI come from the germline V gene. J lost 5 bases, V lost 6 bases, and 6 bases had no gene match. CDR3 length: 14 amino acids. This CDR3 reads CASSRDRSNEKLFF. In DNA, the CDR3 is TGTGCCAGCAGCAGGGACAGATCGAATGAAAAACTGTTTTTT.

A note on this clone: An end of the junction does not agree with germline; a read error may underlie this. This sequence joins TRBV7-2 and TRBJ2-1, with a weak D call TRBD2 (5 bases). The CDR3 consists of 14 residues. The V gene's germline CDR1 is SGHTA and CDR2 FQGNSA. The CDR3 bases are TGTGCCAGCAGCTTAGATAGAGGGAGCAATGAGCAGCTCTTC. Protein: CASSLDRGSNEQLF.

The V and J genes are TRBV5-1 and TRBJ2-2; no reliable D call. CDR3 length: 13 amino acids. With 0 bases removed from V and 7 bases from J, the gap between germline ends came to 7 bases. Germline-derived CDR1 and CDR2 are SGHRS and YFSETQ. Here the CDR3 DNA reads TGCGCCAGCAGCTTGGAGGTCGGCGGGGAGCTGTTTTTT. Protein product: CASSLEVGGELFF.

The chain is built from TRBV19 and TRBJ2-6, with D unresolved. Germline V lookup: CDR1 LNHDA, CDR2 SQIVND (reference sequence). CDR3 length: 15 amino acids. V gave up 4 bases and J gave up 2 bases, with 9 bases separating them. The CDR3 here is CASSRRVAGANVLTF. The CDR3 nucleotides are TGTGCCAGTAGTAGAAGGGTAGCTGGGGCCAACGTCCTGACTTTC.

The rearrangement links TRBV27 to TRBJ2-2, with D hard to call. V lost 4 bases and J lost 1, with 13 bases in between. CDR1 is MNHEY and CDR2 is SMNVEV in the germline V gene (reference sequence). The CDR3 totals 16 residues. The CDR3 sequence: CASSSPSLGNTGELFF. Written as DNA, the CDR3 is TGTGCCAGCAGTTCCCCGTCCCTTGGGAACACCGGGGAGCTGTTTTTT.

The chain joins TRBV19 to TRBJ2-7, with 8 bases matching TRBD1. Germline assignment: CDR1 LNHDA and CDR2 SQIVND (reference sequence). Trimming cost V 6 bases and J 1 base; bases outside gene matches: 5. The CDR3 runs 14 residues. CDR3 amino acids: CASRDRERSYEQYF. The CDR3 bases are TGTGCCAGTAGGGACAGGGAACGGTCCTACGAGCAGTACTTC. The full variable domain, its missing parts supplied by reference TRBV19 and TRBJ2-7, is DGGITQSPKYLFRKEGQNVTLSCEQNLNHDAMYWYRQDPGQGLRLIYYSQIVNDFQKGDIAEGYSVSREKKESFPLTVTSAQKNPTAFYLCASRDRERSYEQYFGPGTRLTVT.

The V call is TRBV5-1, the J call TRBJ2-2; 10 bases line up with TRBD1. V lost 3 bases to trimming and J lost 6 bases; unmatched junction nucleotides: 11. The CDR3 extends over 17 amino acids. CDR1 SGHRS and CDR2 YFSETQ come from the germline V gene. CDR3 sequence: CASSSPRQGALPGELFF. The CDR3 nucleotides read TGCGCCAGCAGCTCGCCACGACAGGGGGCGCTCCCCGGGGAGCTGTTTTTT.

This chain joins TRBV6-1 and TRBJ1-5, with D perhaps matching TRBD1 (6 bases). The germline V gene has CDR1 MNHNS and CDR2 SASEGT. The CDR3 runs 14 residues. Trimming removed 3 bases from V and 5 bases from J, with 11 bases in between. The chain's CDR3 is CASSDRDIHQPQHF. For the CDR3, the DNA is TGTGCCAGCAGTGACCGGGACATCCATCAGCCCCAGCATTTT.

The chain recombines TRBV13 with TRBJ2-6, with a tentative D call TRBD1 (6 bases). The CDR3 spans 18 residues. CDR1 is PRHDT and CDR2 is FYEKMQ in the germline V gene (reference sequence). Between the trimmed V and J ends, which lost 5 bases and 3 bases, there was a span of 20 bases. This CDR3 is CASSQLQGFIGGANVLTF. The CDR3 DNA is TGTGCCAGCAGCCAACTGCAGGGGTTCATAGGTGGGGCCAACGTCCTGACTTTC.

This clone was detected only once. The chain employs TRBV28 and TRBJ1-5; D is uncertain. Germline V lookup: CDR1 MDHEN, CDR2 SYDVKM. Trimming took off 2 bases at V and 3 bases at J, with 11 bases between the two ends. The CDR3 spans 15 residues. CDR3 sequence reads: CASSLLTRHNQPQHF. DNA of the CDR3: TGTGCCAGCAGTTTACTTACCAGACACAATCAGCCCCAGCATTTT.